This T cell receptor (beta chain) was observed in a study of T cells in Graves' hyperthyroidism and ophthalmopathy. Overall study context: Once the initial diagnosis was made, peripheral blood was obtained before any treatment.

Notes on the study in general: Model-based prediction identified ophthalmopathy a median around seven months prior to its onset.

V lost 0 bases, J lost 4 bases, and 19 bases lay in between. CDR3 size: 16 residues. Looked up from germline, CDR1 is DFQATT and CDR2 is SNEGSKA (reference sequence). Researchers amplified the TCR beta CDR3 regions from RNA transcripts. First-round RT-PCR with HTBI primers amplified the TCR CDR3 region. TCRdb fed the multiplex PCR reads into MiXCR, producing one record per CDR3 protein. The sample holds 250,000 to 300,000 distinct CDR3 sequences, approximately 18% seen once. Using 10 ml of fresh peripheral blood, PBMCs were prepared. Ten or more counts support this clonotype. What it recognizes is unknown.

This TCR derives from a man aged 50 to 59 with Graves' ophthalmopathy. The specimen sequenced was blood. This sequence joins TRBV20-1 and TRBJ2-7; a possible D gene is TRBD1 (6 bases). The CDR3 bases are TGCAGTGCTAGAGATCCGATCACAGGGAATTGGTACGAGCAGTACTTC. Its protein is CSARDPITGNWYEQYF.